The rows below give T cell receptor beta chains drawn from one sample of a study of CD8 T cells in ankylosing spondylitis. A single record per CDR3 protein comes from TCRdb applying MiXCR to the 5' RACE reads. The table records nearly 350,000 distinct CDR3 sequences, about 15% of them present only once. The material sequenced was blood, either unsorted or a sorted T cell fraction (not recorded which). The receptors were gathered from a male donor with ankylosing spondylitis or in good health (not recorded which). Each CDR3 is given with its conserved first and last residue. Fields, in order: D gene, J gene, V gene, clone size, CDR3 protein, CDR3 DNA. D genes are given only for firm matches. Not every row has a clone size; where given, it reads once, few, many or a size class.

d_gene: -; j_gene: TRBJ1-1; v_gene: TRBV12-3/TRBV12-4; abundance: -; CDR3aa: CASSSLTVNTEAFF; CDR3nt: TGTGCCAGCAGTTCACTGACAGTGAACACTGAAGCTTTCTTT
d_gene: TRBD2; j_gene: TRBJ2-1; v_gene: TRBV12-3/TRBV12-4; abundance: many; CDR3aa: CASSLGAGGYNEQFF; CDR3nt: TGTGCCAGCAGTTTAGGGGCGGGGGGGTACAATGAGCAGTTCTTC
d_gene: TRBD1; j_gene: TRBJ2-4; v_gene: TRBV5-5; abundance: few; CDR3aa: CASSFGGQGKNIQYF; CDR3nt: TGTGCCAGCAGCTTTGGGGGACAGGGGAAAAACATTCAGTACTTC
d_gene: -; j_gene: TRBJ2-1; v_gene: TRBV7-9; abundance: few; CDR3aa: CASSLAKVNEQFF; CDR3nt: TGTGCCAGCAGCTTAGCGAAGGTCAATGAGCAGTTCTTC
d_gene: -; j_gene: TRBJ1-2; v_gene: TRBV12-3/TRBV12-4; abundance: few; CDR3aa: CASSSQRNYGYTF; CDR3nt: TGTGCCAGCAGTTCACAGCGCAACTATGGCTACACCTTC
d_gene: TRBD1; j_gene: TRBJ1-1; v_gene: TRBV27; abundance: many; CDR3aa: CASSQGGGNTEAFF; CDR3nt: TGTGCCAGCAGTCAAGGGGGCGGGAACACTGAAGCTTTCTTT
d_gene: -; j_gene: TRBJ2-2; v_gene: TRBV4-1; abundance: -; CDR3aa: CASSQDLGAGAGTGELFF; CDR3nt: TGCGCCAGCAGCCAAGATCTAGGGGCAGGGGCGGGTACCGGGGAGCTGTTTTTT
d_gene: TRBD2; j_gene: TRBJ2-2; v_gene: TRBV7-2; abundance: -; CDR3aa: CASTRGGNTGELFF; CDR3nt: TGTGCCAGCACGCGGGGGGGGAACACCGGGGAGCTGTTTTTT
d_gene: -; j_gene: TRBJ2-3; v_gene: TRBV3-1; abundance: few; CDR3aa: CASRGAGGTDTQYF; CDR3nt: TGTGCCAGCAGGGGGGCTGGGGGCACAGATACGCAGTATTTT
d_gene: -; j_gene: TRBJ2-7; v_gene: TRBV6-1; abundance: -; CDR3aa: CASSESGRFYEQYF; CDR3nt: TGTGCCAGCAGTGAAAGTGGGCGGTTCTACGAGCAGTACTTC
d_gene: TRBD2; j_gene: TRBJ2-3; v_gene: TRBV11-2; abundance: few; CDR3aa: CASSLDGTSADTQYF; CDR3nt: TGTGCCAGCAGCTTAGACGGGACTAGCGCAGATACGCAGTATTTT
d_gene: -; j_gene: TRBJ2-4; v_gene: TRBV10-1; abundance: -; CDR3aa: CASSAGRGLAKNIQYF; CDR3nt: TGCGCCAGCAGCGCCGGACGGGGCCTAGCCAAAAACATTCAGTACTTC
d_gene: -; j_gene: TRBJ2-1; v_gene: TRBV12-3/TRBV12-4; abundance: -; CDR3aa: CASSFVHEQFF; CDR3nt: TGTGCCAGCAGTTTCGTCCATGAGCAGTTCTTC
d_gene: -; j_gene: TRBJ1-1; v_gene: TRBV10-3; abundance: few; CDR3aa: CAISETATLNTEAFF; CDR3nt: TGTGCCATCAGTGAGACAGCCACCTTGAACACTGAAGCTTTCTTT
d_gene: -; j_gene: TRBJ2-1; v_gene: TRBV14; abundance: few; CDR3aa: CASSPEFLNEQFF; CDR3nt: TGTGCCAGCAGTCCCGAGTTCCTCAATGAGCAGTTCTTC
d_gene: -; j_gene: TRBJ2-3; v_gene: TRBV29-1; abundance: many; CDR3aa: CSVEQGKGYTDTQYF; CDR3nt: TGCAGCGTGGAGCAGGGGAAGGGGTACACAGATACGCAGTATTTT
d_gene: TRBD1; j_gene: TRBJ2-5; v_gene: TRBV5-1; abundance: -; CDR3aa: CASSSSPGTGGWETQYF; CDR3nt: TGCGCCAGCAGCTCCAGTCCCGGGACAGGAGGCTGGGAGACCCAGTACTTC
d_gene: -; j_gene: TRBJ2-3; v_gene: TRBV5-1; abundance: -; CDR3aa: CASNSEDTQYF; CDR3nt: TGCGCCAGCAACTCAGAAGATACGCAGTATTTT
d_gene: TRBD2; j_gene: TRBJ2-1; v_gene: TRBV6-1; abundance: -; CDR3aa: CASSRTSGRESYNEQFF; CDR3nt: TGTGCCAGCAGCCGGACTAGCGGGAGGGAATCCTACAATGAGCAGTTCTTC
d_gene: -; j_gene: TRBJ2-7; v_gene: TRBV27; abundance: few; CDR3aa: CASSPSPGSNEQYF; CDR3nt: TGTGCCAGCAGTCCCTCTCCGGGGTCCAACGAGCAGTACTTC
d_gene: -; j_gene: TRBJ2-7; v_gene: TRBV6-5; abundance: few; CDR3aa: CASSYARARQGVSYEQYF; CDR3nt: TGTGCCAGCAGTTACGCCAGGGCCCGGCAGGGAGTGAGTTACGAGCAGTACTTC
d_gene: -; j_gene: TRBJ2-1; v_gene: TRBV6-5; abundance: -; CDR3aa: CASSYSGEQFF; CDR3nt: TGTGCCAGCAGTTACTCAGGGGAGCAGTTCTTC
d_gene: -; j_gene: TRBJ1-2; v_gene: TRBV12-3/TRBV12-4; abundance: many; CDR3aa: CASSLQGGYGYTF; CDR3nt: TGTGCCAGCAGTTTACAGGGCGGCTATGGCTACACCTTC
d_gene: TRBD2; j_gene: TRBJ2-7; v_gene: TRBV5-1; abundance: -; CDR3aa: CASSLPGGSSYEQYF; CDR3nt: TGCGCCAGCAGCTTGCCCGGGGGGAGCTCCTACGAGCAGTACTTC
d_gene: TRBD2; j_gene: TRBJ2-5; v_gene: TRBV7-9; abundance: -; CDR3aa: CASSLEGLAGETQYF; CDR3nt: TGTGCCAGCAGCTTAGAGGGACTAGCGGGAGAGACCCAGTACTTC
d_gene: -; j_gene: TRBJ2-1; v_gene: TRBV9; abundance: few; CDR3aa: CASTLGSPDNEQFF; CDR3nt: TGTGCCAGCACCCTTGGGTCCCCGGACAATGAGCAGTTCTTC
d_gene: TRBD1; j_gene: TRBJ1-2; v_gene: TRBV5-1; abundance: few; CDR3aa: CASSGLGTDGYTF; CDR3nt: TGCGCCAGCAGCGGCCTGGGGACAGATGGCTACACCTTC
d_gene: TRBD1; j_gene: TRBJ2-5; v_gene: TRBV5-1; abundance: many; CDR3aa: CASSLQGREQETQYF; CDR3nt: TGCGCCAGCAGCTTACAGGGGAGAGAGCAAGAGACCCAGTACTTC
d_gene: -; j_gene: TRBJ1-2; v_gene: TRBV3-1; abundance: few; CDR3aa: CASSQGVRGYTF; CDR3nt: TGTGCCAGCAGCCAGGGAGTCCGCGGCTACACCTTC
d_gene: -; j_gene: TRBJ1-1; v_gene: TRBV25-1; abundance: few; CDR3aa: CASSSLGGNTEAFF; CDR3nt: TGTGCCAGCAGTTCCCTTGGGGGGAACACTGAAGCTTTCTTT
d_gene: -; j_gene: TRBJ2-7; v_gene: TRBV20-1; abundance: -; CDR3aa: CSAIPFGRLHTSYEQYF; CDR3nt: TGCAGTGCCATTCCGTTCGGTCGACTCCATACTTCCTACGAGCAGTACTTC
d_gene: -; j_gene: TRBJ2-2; v_gene: TRBV3-1; abundance: many; CDR3aa: CASSQDDTGELFF; CDR3nt: TGTGCCAGCAGCCAAGATGACACCGGGGAGCTGTTTTTT
d_gene: -; j_gene: TRBJ1-2; v_gene: TRBV7-2; abundance: many; CDR3aa: CASSLEIGGGYGYTF; CDR3nt: TGTGCCAGCAGCTTAGAGATAGGGGGGGGCTATGGCTACACCTTC
d_gene: -; j_gene: TRBJ2-7; v_gene: TRBV5-1; abundance: -; CDR3aa: CASTRDGAYEQYF; CDR3nt: TGCGCCAGCACCCGGGACGGAGCCTACGAGCAGTACTTC
d_gene: TRBD1; j_gene: TRBJ1-2; v_gene: TRBV3-1; abundance: -; CDR3aa: CASSHDRDIGYTF; CDR3nt: TGTGCCAGCAGCCACGACAGGGATATTGGCTACACCTTC
d_gene: TRBD1; j_gene: TRBJ1-2; v_gene: TRBV2; abundance: -; CDR3aa: CASRTGPTNYGYTF; CDR3nt: TGTGCCAGCAGGACAGGGCCTACTAACTATGGCTACACCTTC
d_gene: TRBD1; j_gene: TRBJ1-2; v_gene: TRBV20-1; abundance: few; CDR3aa: CSAGTGDSGYTF; CDR3nt: TGCAGTGCGGGCACAGGGGACTCTGGCTACACCTTC
d_gene: -; j_gene: TRBJ2-5; v_gene: TRBV7-7; abundance: -; CDR3aa: CASSIQGSETQYF; CDR3nt: TGTGCCAGCAGCATTCAGGGATCGGAGACCCAGTACTTC
d_gene: -; j_gene: TRBJ2-6; v_gene: TRBV5-1; abundance: few; CDR3aa: CASRTGANVLTF; CDR3nt: TGCGCCAGTAGGACTGGGGCCAACGTCCTGACTTTC
d_gene: -; j_gene: TRBJ2-6; v_gene: TRBV14; abundance: few; CDR3aa: CASSQYSGANVLTF; CDR3nt: TGTGCCAGCAGCCAATATTCTGGGGCCAACGTCCTGACTTTC
d_gene: -; j_gene: TRBJ2-5; v_gene: TRBV5-1; abundance: -; CDR3aa: CASSSNLGVETQYF; CDR3nt: TGCGCCAGCAGTTCCAACCTCGGAGTGGAGACCCAGTACTTC
d_gene: -; j_gene: TRBJ1-1; v_gene: TRBV19; abundance: -; CDR3aa: CASSAAGNTEAFF; CDR3nt: TGTGCCAGTAGTGCCGCAGGGAACACTGAAGCTTTCTTT
d_gene: TRBD1; j_gene: TRBJ1-5; v_gene: TRBV10-3; abundance: -; CDR3aa: CAIRGQINQPQHF; CDR3nt: TGTGCCATCAGGGGACAGATCAATCAGCCCCAGCATTTT
d_gene: TRBD2; j_gene: TRBJ2-7; v_gene: TRBV3-1; abundance: -; CDR3aa: CASSQADLAGPSYEQYF; CDR3nt: TGTGCCAGCAGCCAAGCCGATCTAGCGGGGCCCTCCTACGAGCAGTACTTC
d_gene: TRBD2; j_gene: TRBJ2-3; v_gene: TRBV14; abundance: few; CDR3aa: CASSHLSGDTQYF; CDR3nt: TGTGCCAGCAGCCACCTTAGCGGGGATACGCAGTATTTT